This is a list of T cell receptor beta chains from one sample in a study of T cell responses to AZD1222 COVID-19 vaccine. Method: immunoSEQ multiplex PCR; TCRdb's copy keeps in-frame clones and lacks some. The sample contains tens of thousands of clones, 80% to 95% of which appear only once. Sample: peripheral blood, taken 28 days after the second AZD1222 dose. Receptors originate from an adult who received the AZD1222 COVID-19 vaccine. The CDR3 runs from the conserved cysteine through the conserved F or W. Each record gives: J gene, clone size, V gene, CDR3 length, CDR3 protein. Expanded clones are given a class, and other clones once, few, many or no size at all.

TRBJ1-2	NA	TRBV9	15	CASSFLTGANYGYTF
TRBJ2-5	NA	TRBV7-9	15	CASSSRQGRNETQYF
TRBJ1-2	NA	TRBV12-5	16	CASGLLNAGAYNGYTF
TRBJ2-5	NA	TRBV6-5	13	CASSYKAGKTQYF
TRBJ1-5	NA	TRBV6-6	14	CASSHRGQNQPQHF
TRBJ1-2	NA	TRBV15	15	CATSRETGSIFGYTF
TRBJ2-7	NA	TRBV3-1/TRBV3-2	11	CASSQVDEQYF
TRBJ2-1	NA	TRBV5-1	17	CASSGGGRLAGWNEQFF
TRBJ2-7	NA	TRBV19	16	CASSRLLGQGAGEQYF
TRBJ1-2	NA	TRBV7-9	15	CASSSGQVANYGYTF
TRBJ2-1	NA	TRBV27	16	CASSPTLAGGLGEQFF
TRBJ2-5	NA	TRBV9	15	CASSAGQGAWETQYF
TRBJ1-2	NA	TRBV15	15	CATSRGTTKNYGYTF
TRBJ1-5	NA	TRBV6-4	15	CASSPNSLLNQPQHF
TRBJ2-3	NA	TRBV9	12	CASSVNEDTQYF
TRBJ1-4	NA	TRBV7-9	15	CASSFTGTGNEKLFF
TRBJ1-6	NA	TRBV6-5	13	CASSGGRNSPLHF
TRBJ2-7	NA	TRBV5-4	16	CASSPARTGTTYEQYF
TRBJ1-5	NA	TRBV30	12	CAWGAGNEPQHF
TRBJ1-3	once	TRBV19	15	CASSERRFSGNTIYF
TRBJ1-2	NA	TRBV7-2	14	CASSLDRTNYGYTF
TRBJ2-2	NA	TRBV4-2	18	CASSLPGVGGGDTGELFF
TRBJ1-5	NA	TRBV19	13	CASSSSGNQPQHF
TRBJ2-2	NA	TRBV6-6	14	CASRTTADTGELFF
TRBJ1-2	NA	TRBV4-2	12	CASSQDPGGYTF